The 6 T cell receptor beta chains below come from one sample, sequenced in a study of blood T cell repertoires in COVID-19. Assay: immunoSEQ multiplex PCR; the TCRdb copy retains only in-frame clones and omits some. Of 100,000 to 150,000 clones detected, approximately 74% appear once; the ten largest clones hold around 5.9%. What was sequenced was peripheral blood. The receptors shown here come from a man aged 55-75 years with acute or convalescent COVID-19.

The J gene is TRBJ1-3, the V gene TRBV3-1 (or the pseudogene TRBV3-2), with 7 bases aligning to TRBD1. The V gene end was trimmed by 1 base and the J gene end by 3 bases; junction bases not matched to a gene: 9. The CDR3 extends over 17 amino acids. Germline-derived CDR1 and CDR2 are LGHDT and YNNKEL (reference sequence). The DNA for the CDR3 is TGTGCCAGCAGCCAAGTTGGACAGGCCCACCTTGGAAACACCATATATTTT. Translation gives CASSQVGQAHLGNTIYF.

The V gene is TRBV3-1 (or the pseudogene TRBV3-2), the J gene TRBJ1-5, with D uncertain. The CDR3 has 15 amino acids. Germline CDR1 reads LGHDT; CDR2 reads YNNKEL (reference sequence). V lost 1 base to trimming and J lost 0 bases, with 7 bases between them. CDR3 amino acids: CASSQGQNSNQPQHF. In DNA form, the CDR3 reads TGTGCCAGCAGCCAAGGGCAGAATAGCAATCAGCCCCAGCATTTT.

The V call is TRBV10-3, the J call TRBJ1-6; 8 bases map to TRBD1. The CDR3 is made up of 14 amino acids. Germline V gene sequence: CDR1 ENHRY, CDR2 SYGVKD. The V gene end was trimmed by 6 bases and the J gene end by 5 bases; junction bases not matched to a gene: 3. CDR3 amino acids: CAIRQGANNSPLHF. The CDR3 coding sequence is TGTGCCATCAGGCAGGGGGCAAATAATTCACCCCTCCACTTT.

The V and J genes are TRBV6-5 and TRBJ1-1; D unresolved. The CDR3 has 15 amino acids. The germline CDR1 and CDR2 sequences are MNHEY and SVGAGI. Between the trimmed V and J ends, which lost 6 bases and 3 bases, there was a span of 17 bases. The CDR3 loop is CASRAELVGYTEAFF. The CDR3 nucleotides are TGTGCCAGCAGGGCAGAACTAGTGGGTTACACTGAAGCTTTCTTT.

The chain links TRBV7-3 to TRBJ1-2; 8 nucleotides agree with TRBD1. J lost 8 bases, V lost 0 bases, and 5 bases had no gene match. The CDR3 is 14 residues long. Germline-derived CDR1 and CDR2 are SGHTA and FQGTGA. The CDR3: CASSLTGRGQGYTF. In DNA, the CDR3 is TGTGCCAGCAGCTTAACTGGCAGGGGGCAAGGCTACACCTTC.

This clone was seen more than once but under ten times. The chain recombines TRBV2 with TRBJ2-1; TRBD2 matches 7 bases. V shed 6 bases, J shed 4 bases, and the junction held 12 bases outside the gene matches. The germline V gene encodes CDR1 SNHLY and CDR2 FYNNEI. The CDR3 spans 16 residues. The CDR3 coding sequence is TGTGCCAGCAGGTCGGTGTGGCTAGCGGTATACAATGAGCAGTTCTTC. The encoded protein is CASRSVWLAVYNEQFF.